This entry lists 8 T cell receptor beta chains sequenced from one sample in a study of shared clonotypes between healthy human individuals (dated by TCRdb to the early 2020s). The library was prepared using the immunoSEQ multiplex PCR assay. TCRdb's version of the immuneACCESS table is confined to in-frame rearrangements and falls short of the full clone set. An unresolved V gene accounts for under half of the shortfall where checked; the remainder is of unknown origin. The sample profile shows around 2.5 million clones; roughly 93% of them were found once. Of the sample, more than 0.35% is held by the ten largest clones. The material sequenced was naive CD4+ T cells from PBMCs. What the cell subset or site label conveys for this sample: CD45RA+ positively selected. These receptors all stem from a man aged 18 to 30 in good health. Some clones in this sample may be carry-over from other donors' samples.

V and J are TRBV7-9 and TRBJ2-7; the D is unclear. Germline CDR1 is SEHNR and CDR2 is FQNEAQ (reference sequence). This CDR3 has 14 amino acids. Deletions cut 6 bases from V and 0 bases from J, with 12 bases between. The chain's CDR3 is CASSRLQDSYEQYF. The CDR3 coding sequence is TGTGCCAGCAGTCGACTCCAAGACTCCTACGAGCAGTACTTC.

V gene TRBV2 combines with J gene TRBJ2-7, with TRBD2 matching 7 bases. The CDR3 length is 14 residues. Germline V CDR1 and CDR2: SNHLY, FYNNEI. Trimming cost V 9 bases and J 2 bases; bases outside gene matches: 10. The CDR3 DNA reads TGTGCCAGTAAGAGACTAGCTGATCCCTACGAGCAGTACTTC. Residues: CASKRLADPYEQYF.

This clone appeared a single time. V usage is TRBV10-3 and J usage is TRBJ2-7; 7 nucleotides line up with TRBD1. V lost 3 bases to trimming and J lost 3 bases; unmatched junction nucleotides: 8. Germline-derived CDR1 and CDR2 are ENHRY and SYGVKD. The CDR3 is made up of 15 amino acids. CDR3 DNA sequence: TGTGCCATCAGTGACTTGGGGACAGTATACTACGAGCAGTACTTC. It is translated as CAISDLGTVYYEQYF.

This clone was detected once. V and J are TRBV5-1 and TRBJ2-3; D is perhaps TRBD2 (5 bases). The length of the CDR3 is 14 residues. In germline, CDR1 is SGHRS, CDR2 YFSETQ. Trimming left V 5 bases short and J 2 bases short, with 12 bases between. CDR3 nucleotide sequence: TGCGCCAGCAGGCCTGACTACTTCACAGATACGCAGTATTTT. This translates into CASRPDYFTDTQYF.

This clone was recorded a few times. J is TRBJ2-5 and V is TRBV6-5, with a weak D call TRBD2 (6 bases). With 4 bases removed from V and 2 bases from J, the gap between germline ends came to 14 bases. Germline CDR1 is MNHEY and CDR2 is SVGAGI. The CDR3 spans 15 residues. CDR3 in DNA: TGTGCCAGCAGTTTTCAGGGTGGAGGGCAAGAGACCCAGTACTTC. Its translation is CASSFQGGGQETQYF.

The gene calls are TRBV7-3 and TRBJ2-1, with 10 bases lining up with TRBD2. Germline CDR1 reads SGHTA; CDR2 reads FQGTGA. V lost 3 bases and J lost 8; bases outside the gene matches: 7. The CDR3 contains 15 residues. The CDR3 DNA follows: TGTGCCAGCAGCTTCGGACTAGCGGAGACGTATGAGCAGTTCTTC. Its protein is CASSFGLAETYEQFF.

This clone was observed once. V and J are TRBV18 and TRBJ1-1, with D unresolved. Trimming shortened V by 3 bases and J by 1 base, and 6 bases separated the two germline ends. Germline-derived CDR1 and CDR2 are KGHSH and LQKENI. The CDR3 contains 13 residues. CDR3 in amino acids: CASSPYKNTEAFF. CDR3 DNA sequence: TGTGCCAGCTCACCGTACAAGAACACTGAAGCTTTCTTT.

The rearrangement joins TRBV18 to TRBJ1-2; TRBD1 agrees at 11 bases. V shed 6 bases, J shed 4 bases, and the junction held 13 bases outside the gene matches. CDR3 length equals 17 residues. CDR1 and CDR2 (germline): KGHSH, LQKENI. CDR3 region: CASSLARDRGFGYGYTF. In DNA form, the CDR3 reads TGTGCCAGCTCCCTGGCCCGGGACAGGGGGTTCGGCTATGGCTACACCTTC.